This TCR beta chain was recovered during a study of Tregs in tolerant kidney transplant recipients. Sequenced by immunoSEQ multiplex PCR; TCRdb stores in-frame clones only, minus some. The table has tens of thousands of clones, 91% seen once. From germline, CDR1 is LNHDA and CDR2 SQIVND (reference sequence). There are 15 residues in the CDR3. V was clipped by 6 bases and J by 1 base; unmatched bases: 7. The J gene is TRBJ1-1, the V gene TRBV19; 8 bases agree with TRBD1. The receptor's source is a human donor in good health. Specimen: Tregs from blood. The CDR3, as DNA: TGTGCCAGTAGCTTTACCGGGACAGGGAACACTGAAGCTTTCTTT. It codes for CASSFTGTGNTEAFF.